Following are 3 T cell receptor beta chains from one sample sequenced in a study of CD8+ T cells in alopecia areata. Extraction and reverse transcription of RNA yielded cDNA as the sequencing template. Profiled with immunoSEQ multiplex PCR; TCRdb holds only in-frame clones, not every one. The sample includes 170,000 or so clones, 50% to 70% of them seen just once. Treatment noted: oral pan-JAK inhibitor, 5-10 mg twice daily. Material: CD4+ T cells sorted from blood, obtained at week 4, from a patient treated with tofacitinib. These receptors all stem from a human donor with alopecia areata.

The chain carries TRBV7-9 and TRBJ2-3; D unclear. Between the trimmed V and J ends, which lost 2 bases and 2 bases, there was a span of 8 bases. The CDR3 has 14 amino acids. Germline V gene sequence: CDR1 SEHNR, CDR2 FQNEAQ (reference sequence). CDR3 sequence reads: CASSLKGNTDTQYF. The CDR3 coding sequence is TGTGCCAGCAGCTTAAAAGGGAACACAGATACGCAGTATTTT. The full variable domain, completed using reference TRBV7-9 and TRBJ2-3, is DTGVSQNPRHKITKRGQNVTFRCDPISEHNRLYWYRQTLGQGPEFLTYFQNEAQLEKSRLLSDRFSAERPKGSFSTLEIQRTEQGDSAMYLCASSLKGNTDTQYFGPGTRLTVL.

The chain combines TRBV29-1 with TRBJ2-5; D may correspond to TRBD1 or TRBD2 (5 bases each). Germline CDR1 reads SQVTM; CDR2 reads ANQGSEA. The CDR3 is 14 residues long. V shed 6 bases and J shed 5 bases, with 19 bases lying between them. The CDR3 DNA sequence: TGCAGCGTGTGGGGACGCGCCTCAAGCGAGACCCAGTACTTC. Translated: CSVWGRASSETQYF.

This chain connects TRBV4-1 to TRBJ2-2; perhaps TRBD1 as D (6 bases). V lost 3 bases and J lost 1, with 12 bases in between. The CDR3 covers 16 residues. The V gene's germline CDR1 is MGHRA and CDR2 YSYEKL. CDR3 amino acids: CASSHYPGQNTGELFF. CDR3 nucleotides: TGCGCCAGCAGCCACTATCCGGGACAGAACACCGGGGAGCTGTTTTTT.